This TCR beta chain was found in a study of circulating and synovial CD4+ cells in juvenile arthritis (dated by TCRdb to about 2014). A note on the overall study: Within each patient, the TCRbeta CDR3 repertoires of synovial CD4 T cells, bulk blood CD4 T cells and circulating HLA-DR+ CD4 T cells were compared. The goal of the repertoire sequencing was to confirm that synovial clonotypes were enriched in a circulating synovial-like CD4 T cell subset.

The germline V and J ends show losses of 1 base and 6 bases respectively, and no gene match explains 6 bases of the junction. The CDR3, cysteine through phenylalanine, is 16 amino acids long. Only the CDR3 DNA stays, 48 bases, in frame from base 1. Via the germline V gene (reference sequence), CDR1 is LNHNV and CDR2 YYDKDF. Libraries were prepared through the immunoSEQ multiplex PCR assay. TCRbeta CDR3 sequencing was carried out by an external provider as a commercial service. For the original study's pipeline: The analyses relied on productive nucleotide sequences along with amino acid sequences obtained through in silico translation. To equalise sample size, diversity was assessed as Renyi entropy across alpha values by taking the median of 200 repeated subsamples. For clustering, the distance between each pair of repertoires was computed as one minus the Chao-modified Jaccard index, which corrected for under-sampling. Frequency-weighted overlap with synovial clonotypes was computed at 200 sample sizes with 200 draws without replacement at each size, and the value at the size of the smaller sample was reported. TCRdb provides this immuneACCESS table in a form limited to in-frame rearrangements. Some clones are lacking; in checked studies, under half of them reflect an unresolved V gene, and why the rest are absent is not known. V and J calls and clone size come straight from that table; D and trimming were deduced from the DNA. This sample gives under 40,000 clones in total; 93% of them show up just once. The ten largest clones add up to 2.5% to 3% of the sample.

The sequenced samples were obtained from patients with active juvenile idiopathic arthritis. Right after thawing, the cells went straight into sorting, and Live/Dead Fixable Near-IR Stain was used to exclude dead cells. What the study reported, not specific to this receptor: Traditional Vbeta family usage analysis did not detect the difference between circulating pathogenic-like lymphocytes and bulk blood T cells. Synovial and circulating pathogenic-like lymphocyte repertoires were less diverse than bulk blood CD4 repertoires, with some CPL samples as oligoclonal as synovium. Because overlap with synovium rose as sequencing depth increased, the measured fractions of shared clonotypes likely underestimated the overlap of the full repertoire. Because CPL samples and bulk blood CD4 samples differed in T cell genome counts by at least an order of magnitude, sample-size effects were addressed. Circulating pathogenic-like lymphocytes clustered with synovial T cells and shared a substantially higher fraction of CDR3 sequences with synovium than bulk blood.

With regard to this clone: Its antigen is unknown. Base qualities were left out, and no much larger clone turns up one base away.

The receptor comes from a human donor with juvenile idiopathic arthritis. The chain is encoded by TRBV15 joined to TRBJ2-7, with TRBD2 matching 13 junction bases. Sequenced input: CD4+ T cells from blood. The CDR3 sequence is CATSRGTSGSEGEQYF. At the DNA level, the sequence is TGTGCCACCAGCAGAGGGACTAGCGGGAGTGAGGGCGAGCAGTACTTC.